This entry lists 24 T cell receptor beta chains sequenced from one sample in a study of blood T cell repertoires in COVID-19. Sequencing was performed with immunoSEQ multiplex PCR; in TCRdb, only in-frame clones are kept and a portion is missing. Altogether tens of thousands of clones are present, around 96% being singletons, with the ten largest covering around 4%. Sequences were obtained from peripheral blood. The receptors shown here come from a human donor with active COVID-19. The donor label of this sample is uncertain.

V is TRBV14 and J is TRBJ2-1; 9 bases fit TRBD2. Looked up from germline, CDR1 is SGHDN and CDR2 is FVKESK. V was clipped by 2 bases and J by 6 bases; unmatched bases: 11. The CDR3 length is 17 residues. The CDR3 DNA reads TGTGCCAGCAGCCAAAGCTCGGGACTAGCACCCACCAATGAGCAGTTCTTC. Translation gives CASSQSSGLAPTNEQFF.

This chain uses TRBV2 with TRBJ2-5; perhaps TRBD2 as D (6 bases). The germline V gene has CDR1 SNHLY and CDR2 FYNNEI. This CDR3 is 12 amino acids long. V was cut by 4 bases and J by 4 bases, with 7 bases left in between. The CDR3 reads CASSVGGETQYF. CDR3 DNA: TGTGCCAGCAGTGTGGGAGGAGAGACCCAGTACTTC.

This sequence joins TRBV2 and TRBJ2-4; D gene ambiguous. The CDR3 loop spans 14 amino acids. Trimming cost V 1 base and J 0 bases, with 4 bases left between them. Germline V gene lookup returns CDR1 SNHLY and CDR2 FYNNEI. The CDR3, as DNA: TGTGCCAGCAGTGAAGGTAAAGCCAAAAACATTCAGTACTTC. This sequence encodes CASSEGKAKNIQYF.

Turning to this clone: A read error may produce the germline difference seen at one junction end. The gene calls are TRBV5-5 and TRBJ2-1; 8 positions match TRBD1. Germline V gene lookup returns CDR1 SGHKS and CDR2 YYEKEE (reference sequence). The CDR3 runs to 14 residues. The CDR3 protein is CASSPAREWTGPVF. In DNA form, the CDR3 reads TGTGCCAGCAGCCCCGCCAGGGAATGGACAGGGCCAGTCTTC.

This clone was recorded a few times. This chain connects TRBV19 to TRBJ2-7, with a tentative D call TRBD1 (6 bases). The germline gives CDR1 LNHDA, CDR2 SQIVND (reference sequence). The CDR3 loop spans 13 amino acids. Trimming removed 5 bases at V and 9 bases at J, with 17 bases between. The CDR3 nucleotides read TGTGCCAGTAGTGGGGCACAGGGTTCGGCGCAGTACTTC. Its protein product is CASSGAQGSAQYF.

This chain connects TRBV11-2 to TRBJ1-1, with TRBD1 matching over 8 bases. The germline V gene has CDR1 SGHAT and CDR2 FQNNGV. This CDR3 has 16 residues. The V gene end was trimmed by 1 base and the J gene end by 4 bases; junction bases not matched to a gene: 8. CDR3 protein: CASSLGPTDRGTEAFF. CDR3 bases: TGTGCCAGCAGCTTAGGCCCCACCGACAGGGGCACTGAAGCTTTCTTT.

The chain uses TRBV7-2 and TRBJ2-5, with D possibly matching TRBD1 (6 bases). The CDR3 extends over 15 amino acids. The germline V and J ends were trimmed by 5 bases and 5 bases, with 18 bases remaining between them. Germline V lookup: CDR1 SGHTA, CDR2 FQGNSA. The CDR3 reads CASSEWTAIQETQYF. The CDR3 DNA reads TGTGCCAGCAGCGAATGGACAGCCATTCAGGAGACCCAGTACTTC.

This clone has only one observation. The DNA of the CDR3 is TGTGCCAGCAGTCCCCTCCAGGGGCAAGCTTTCTTT. Translated, it gives CASSPLQGQAFF. The chain links TRBV6-2 or TRBV6-3 to TRBJ1-1, with D possibly being TRBD1 (6 bases). Between the trimmed V and J ends, which lost 5 bases and 9 bases, there was a span of 13 bases. Germline CDR1 MNHEY, CDR2 SVGEGT. CDR3 length: 12 residues.

The chain uses TRBV19 and TRBJ2-5; 9 bases line up with TRBD1. Germline V gives CDR1 LNHDA, CDR2 SQIVND (reference sequence). The CDR3 contains 16 residues. Trimming cost V 6 bases and J 2 bases; bases outside gene matches: 10. The CDR3 DNA reads as TGTGCCAGTAGCGCCGGACAGGGGAGGCGACAAGAGACCCAGTACTTC. Amino acid sequence: CASSAGQGRRQETQYF.

The chain uses TRBV9 and TRBJ2-1, with TRBD2 identical over 8 bases. V lost 0 bases and J lost 3; bases outside the gene matches: 8. Per the germline V gene, CDR1 is SGDLS and CDR2 is YYNGEE. CDR3 length: 17 amino acids. CDR3 DNA sequence: TGTGCCAGCAGCGTAGTGGCCGGGAGGGGGGTCTACAATGAGCAGTTCTTC. It translates to CASSVVAGRGVYNEQFF.

The chain has TRBV2 and TRBJ2-2; D remains ambiguous. Per germline, CDR1 SNHLY and CDR2 FYNNEI. Trimming cost V 6 bases and J 9 bases, with 17 bases left between them. The CDR3 contains 14 residues. The CDR3 DNA sequence: TGTGCCAGCAGCGCCGTTGCCCCAGGTCGGGAGCTGTTTTTT. Its protein product is CASSAVAPGRELFF.

V usage is TRBV7-9 and J usage is TRBJ2-4; weak D call: TRBD2 (6 bases). This CDR3 comprises 15 residues. V was trimmed by 5 bases and J by 1 base, leaving 12 bases between them. CDR1 SEHNR and CDR2 FQNEAQ come from the germline V gene (reference sequence). CDR3 coding DNA: TGTGCCAGCAGCCGCGGGGCCGGGGCCAAAAACATTCAGTACTTC. Translation gives CASSRGAGAKNIQYF.

The chain recombines TRBV3-1 (or the pseudogene TRBV3-2) with TRBJ1-1, with a possible D match to TRBD1 (5 bases). The germline CDR1 and CDR2 sequences are LGHDT and YNNKEL (reference sequence). V lost 0 bases and J 5 bases, leaving 16 bases between the germline ends. The CDR3 sequence is 16 residues long. The CDR3 nucleotides are TGTGCCAGCAGCCAAGATCTAGGACACCTGGGGACTGAAGCTTTCTTT. Its protein is CASSQDLGHLGTEAFF.

The chain carries TRBV6-6 and TRBJ2-7; D uncertain. This CDR3 comprises 15 residues. Germline CDR1 and CDR2: MNHNY and SVGAGI (reference sequence). Trimming removed 3 bases from V and 3 bases from J, with 15 bases in between. The CDR3: CASSYAPREHYEQYF. The DNA for the CDR3 is TGTGCCAGCAGTTATGCACCAAGAGAGCACTACGAGCAGTACTTC.

The chain joins TRBV7-9 to TRBJ1-1, with D possibly TRBD1 on 5 matching bases. CDR1 is SEHNR and CDR2 is FQNEAQ in the germline V gene (reference sequence). CDR3 length equals 16 residues. V was cut by 3 bases and J by 4 bases, with 18 bases left in between. The CDR3: CASSLGQGGQGTEAFF. As DNA, the CDR3 is TGTGCCAGCAGCTTGGGGCAGGGCGGTCAGGGCACTGAAGCTTTCTTT.

V and J are TRBV11-3 and TRBJ2-5, with D possibly matching TRBD1 (5 bases). From germline, CDR1 is SGHNT and CDR2 YENEEA. V shed 3 bases and J shed 0 bases, with 11 bases lying between them. This CDR3 has 15 amino acids. DNA of the CDR3: TGTGCCAGCAGCTTTTTTCGACAGCACCAAGAGACCCAGTACTTC. Translated: CASSFFRQHQETQYF.

This chain uses TRBV2 with TRBJ2-3; unclear D gene. The CDR3 has 12 amino acids. Looked up from germline, CDR1 is SNHLY and CDR2 is FYNNEI. V lost 3 bases and J 9 bases, leaving 10 bases between the germline ends. CDR3: CASSEGTRTQYF. In DNA form, the CDR3 reads TGTGCCAGCAGTGAGGGTACCAGGACGCAGTATTTT.

The chain carries TRBV27 and TRBJ2-5; D uncertain. V was trimmed by 4 bases and J by 4 bases, leaving 13 bases between them. The germline gives CDR1 MNHEY, CDR2 SMNVEV (reference sequence). The CDR3 length is 14 residues. The CDR3 nucleotides are TGTGCCAGCAGTTATTCCGGAGTTGGAGAGACCCAGTACTTC. Protein sequence: CASSYSGVGETQYF.

The V gene is TRBV10-3, the J gene TRBJ2-5, with 10 bases identical to TRBD2. The CDR3 totals 16 residues. V shed 0 bases, J shed 4 bases, and the junction held 5 bases outside the gene matches. The germline gives CDR1 ENHRY, CDR2 SYGVKD. CDR3 sequence: CAISESLAGARETQYF. Here the CDR3 DNA reads TGTGCCATCAGTGAGTCCCTAGCGGGAGCTCGAGAGACCCAGTACTTC.

This clone was detected only a few times. The chain joins TRBV5-8 to TRBJ2-2; perhaps TRBD1 as D (6 bases). Trimming shortened V by 4 bases and J by 1 base, and 11 bases separated the two germline ends. From germline, CDR1 is SGHTS and CDR2 YDEGEE. This CDR3 has 15 residues. For the CDR3, the DNA is TGTGCCAGCAGCCGCGACAGGTTGAACACCGGGGAGCTGTTTTTT. Residues: CASSRDRLNTGELFF.

This clone appeared once. The chain combines TRBV6-1 with TRBJ1-1; D perhaps matches TRBD1 (5 bases). The CDR3 runs 14 residues. CDR1 and CDR2 (germline): MNHNS, SASEGT. Deletions cut 3 bases from V and 2 bases from J, with 10 bases between. CDR3 region: CASSDLGANTEAFF. The CDR3 DNA follows: TGTGCCAGCAGTGATCTAGGGGCAAACACTGAAGCTTTCTTT.

This clone was detected once. The chain has TRBV7-7 and TRBJ2-1, with TRBD1 matching 9 bases. CDR3 size: 18 residues. Germline trimming cut 5 bases from V and 0 bases from J; bases unmatched to any gene: 11. Looked up from germline, CDR1 is SSHAT and CDR2 is FNYEAQ (reference sequence). CDR3 nucleotide sequence: TGTGCCAGCAGCCCACGGACAGGGGCGGGGCCCTCCTACAATGAGCAGTTCTTC. It is translated as CASSPRTGAGPSYNEQFF. Together with reference TRBV7-7 and TRBJ2-1, the CDR3 gives the full variable domain: GAGVSQSPRYKVTKRGQDVTLRCDPISSHATLYWYQQALGQGPEFLTYFNYEAQPDKSGLPSDRFSAERPEGSISTLTIQRTEQRDSAMYRCASSPRTGAGPSYNEQFFGPGTRLTVL.

The rearrangement uses TRBV15 and TRBJ1-1; 7 bases map to TRBD1. V dropped 3 bases and J dropped 7; count of bases not matched to a gene: 5. The germline V gene encodes CDR1 LNHNV and CDR2 YYDKDF (reference sequence). The CDR3 is 13 residues long. For the CDR3, the DNA is TGTGCCACCAGCAGTGGGGACAGTGGTGAAGCTTTCTTT. Protein: CATSSGDSGEAFF.

This chain joins TRBV19 and TRBJ2-5, with a weak D call TRBD1 (6 bases). With 4 bases removed from V and 4 bases from J, the gap between germline ends came to 13 bases. The CDR3 consists of 14 residues. Germline CDR1 LNHDA, CDR2 SQIVND (reference sequence). Written as DNA, the CDR3 is TGTGCCAGTAGTACAACCGGGACACCAGAGACCCAGTACTTC. Translated, it gives CASSTTGTPETQYF.